The 11 T cell receptor beta chains given below trace back to one sample, sequenced in a study of blood T cell repertoires in COVID-19. TCRdb keeps only in-frame clones here, not all; method: immunoSEQ multiplex PCR. This sample has 140,000 to 150,000 clones, with roughly 87% found just once. What was sequenced was peripheral blood. Receptor source: a human donor in a cohort sampled during active COVID-19.

This rearrangement joins TRBV7-2 to TRBJ2-3, with 8 nucleotides matching TRBD2. Trimming removed 1 base from V and 4 bases from J; junction bases left unmatched: 7. This CDR3 has 16 residues. Germline-derived CDR1 and CDR2 are SGHTA and FQGNSA. CDR3 sequence (DNA): TGTGCCAGCAGCTTAGTTTCAACTAGCGGCCCAGATACGCAGTATTTT. It yields the protein CASSLVSTSGPDTQYF.

The chain combines TRBV5-4 with TRBJ1-2; the D gene is possibly TRBD1 (5 bases). Germline-derived CDR1 and CDR2 are SGHNT and YYREEE (reference sequence). The CDR3 is 13 residues long. The germline V and J ends were trimmed by 0 bases and 4 bases, with 7 bases remaining between them. CDR3 sequence reads: CASSLGTLYGYTF. The DNA for the CDR3 is TGTGCCAGCAGCTTGGGGACACTCTATGGCTACACCTTC.

Remarks on this clone: Other DNA sequences in this specimen translate into the identical CDR3. This CDR3 is CASSEWRDEQFF. DNA for the CDR3: TGTGCCAGCAGTGAGTGGAGGGATGAGCAGTTCTTC. The chain is built from TRBV2 and TRBJ2-1, with a tentative D call TRBD2 (6 bases). V lost 3 bases and J 8 bases, leaving 8 bases between the germline ends. The CDR3 totals 12 residues. Germline CDR1 is SNHLY and CDR2 is FYNNEI.

V usage is TRBV9 and J usage is TRBJ2-7; 8 bases map to TRBD2. CDR1 is SGDLS and CDR2 is YYNGEE in the germline V gene. V shed 2 bases, J shed 5 bases, and the junction held 9 bases outside the gene matches. This CDR3 has 15 amino acids. The CDR3 protein is CASSVGGALTHEQYF. The CDR3 bases are TGTGCCAGCAGCGTCGGGGGGGCATTGACCCACGAGCAGTACTTC.

This clone appeared a single time. The chain recombines TRBV4-3 with TRBJ2-5; TRBD1 agrees at 9 bases. Germline V gene data show CDR1 as LGHNA and CDR2 as YSLEER. V shed 6 bases and J 1 base; nucleotides not matched to a gene: 21. The CDR3 totals 20 residues. The CDR3 nucleotides are TGCGCCAGCAGAGATACCACAGGGGGCTTAAACCACCCAGTCCAAGAGACCCAGTACTTC. This codes for CASRDTTGGLNHPVQETQYF.

Worth noting for this clone: Distinct nucleotide sequences in the sample also encode this CDR3. V gene TRBV27 combines with J gene TRBJ1-5; the match to TRBD1 covers 9 bases. CDR3 length: 14 amino acids. Trimming cost V 2 bases and J 6 bases; bases outside gene matches: 2. Germline CDR1 reads MNHEY; CDR2 reads SMNVEV (reference sequence). The CDR3 bases are TGTGCCAGCAGTTTAACAGGGGGCGGTCAGCCCCAGCATTTT. It encodes CASSLTGGGQPQHF.

This chain connects TRBV2 to TRBJ2-7; 10 nucleotides match TRBD1. The trim removed 6 bases at V and 2 bases at J, leaving 1 base unmatched. CDR1 and CDR2 from the germline V gene are SNHLY and FYNNEI. This CDR3 region has 13 residues. The CDR3: CASSGTGAYEQYF. The CDR3 nucleotides are TGTGCCAGCAGCGGGACAGGGGCCTACGAGCAGTACTTC.

The J gene is TRBJ1-1, the V gene TRBV9; 7 bases match TRBD1. CDR1 is SGDLS and CDR2 is YYNGEE in the germline V gene. Losses at the gene ends were 3 bases for V and 4 bases for J; bases not matched to a gene: 15. The CDR3 runs 17 residues. The CDR3 reads CASSASTGYEGSTEAFF. The CDR3 coding sequence is TGTGCCAGCAGCGCATCGACAGGGTACGAGGGGAGCACTGAAGCTTTCTTT.

The J gene is TRBJ1-1, the V gene TRBV2; a weak D match, TRBD1 (6 bases). With 5 bases removed from V and 5 bases from J, the gap between germline ends came to 15 bases. There are 14 residues in the CDR3. Germline CDR1 SNHLY, CDR2 FYNNEI. The CDR3 spells CASSNQGIRTEAFF. The CDR3 nucleotides read TGTGCCAGCAGTAACCAGGGGATTCGGACTGAAGCTTTCTTT.

The sample holds a few counts of this clone. The V and J genes are TRBV2 and TRBJ1-5; D possibly corresponds to TRBD1 (6 bases). Per the germline V gene, CDR1 is SNHLY and CDR2 is FYNNEI. The CDR3 covers 13 residues. The V end lost 6 bases, the J end lost 3 bases, and 9 bases lay between the germline ends. For the CDR3, the DNA is TGTGCCAGCAGGGCGGGGGCCAATCAGCCCCAGCATTTT. Its translation: CASRAGANQPQHF.

V is TRBV4-1 and J is TRBJ1-4; D unresolved. Germline V gene lookup returns CDR1 MGHRA and CDR2 YSYEKL. The length of the CDR3 is 16 residues. The V and J ends lost 3 bases and 2 bases respectively, with 13 bases between them. CDR3 region: CASSQSSRGTNEKLFF. The CDR3 DNA follows: TGCGCCAGCAGCCAGTCGAGTAGAGGGACTAATGAAAAACTGTTTTTT.